Here is one T cell receptor (beta chain) with its context. As processed by the authors: Nucleated cell counts were estimated from reference gene primer amplification. Some clones are missing from TCRdb's copy, which holds only in-frame ones; the method was immunoSEQ multiplex PCR. The V and J calls and clone size are taken from that table; D and trimming were inferred from the DNA. The sample consists of roughly 15,000 clones, around 85% of them appearing once. V lost 2 bases and J lost 5, with 8 bases in between. Germline CDR1 reads MNHEY; CDR2 reads SMNVEV (reference sequence). The CDR3 has 13 amino acids. The entry originates in a study of blood T cell repertoires in COVID-19. Study-level information: The samples span acute and convalescent COVID-19 from the United States, Italy and Spain. From T cells, B-cell-depleted T cells, or PBMCs came the material, which was cDNA or gDNA.

Material for sequencing was peripheral blood. The rearrangement joins TRBV27 to TRBJ2-3; no reliable D call. The clonotype was recovered from a human donor in a cohort sampled during active COVID-19. The CDR3 here is CASSLESRDTQYF. The CDR3 DNA reads as TGTGCCAGCAGTTTAGAGTCACGAGATACGCAGTATTTT.